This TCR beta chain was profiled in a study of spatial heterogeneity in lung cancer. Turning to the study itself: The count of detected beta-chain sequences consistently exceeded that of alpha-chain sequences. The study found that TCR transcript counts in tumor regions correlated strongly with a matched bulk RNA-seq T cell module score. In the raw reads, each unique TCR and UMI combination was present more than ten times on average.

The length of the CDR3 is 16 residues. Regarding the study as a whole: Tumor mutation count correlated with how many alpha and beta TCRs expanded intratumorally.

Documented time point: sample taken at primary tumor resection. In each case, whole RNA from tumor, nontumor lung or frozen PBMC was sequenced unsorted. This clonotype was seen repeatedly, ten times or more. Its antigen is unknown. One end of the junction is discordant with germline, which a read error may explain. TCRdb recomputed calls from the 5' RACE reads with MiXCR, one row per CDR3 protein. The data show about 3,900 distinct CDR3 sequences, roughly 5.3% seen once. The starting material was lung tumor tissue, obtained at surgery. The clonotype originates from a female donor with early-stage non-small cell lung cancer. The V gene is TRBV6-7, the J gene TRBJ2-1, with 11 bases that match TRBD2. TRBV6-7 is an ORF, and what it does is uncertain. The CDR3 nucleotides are TGTGCCAGCAATTACTCGGGTAGCGGGGGGGCCGGTGAGCAGTTCTTC. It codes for CASNYSGSGGAGEQFF.